Below, 13 T cell receptor beta chains from the same sample are listed, as sequenced in a study of shared clonotypes between healthy human individuals. Data came from immunoSEQ multiplex PCR; TCRdb stores just in-frame clones and leaves some out. The sample has approximately 98,000 clones; around 68% are singletons. Sequenced: memory CD8+ T cells sorted from blood. As for subset: CD45RO+ cells pooled with CCR7-negative TemRA cells. The receptors were gathered from a woman between 25 and 40 years old in good health.

This chain uses TRBV27 with TRBJ2-2, with TRBD2 identical over 12 bases. V lost 6 bases and J lost 6; bases outside the gene matches: 2. The CDR3 loop spans 14 amino acids. CDR1 is MNHEY and CDR2 is SMNVEV in the germline V gene (reference sequence). The CDR3 sequence: CASRPSGRAGELFF. CDR3 bases: TGTGCCAGCAGGCCTAGCGGGAGGGCCGGGGAGCTGTTTTTT.

There are a few counts of this clone. In DNA form, the CDR3 reads TGTGCCAGCAGCCCTGACAGGGACTCTGGGGCCAACGTCCTGACTTTC. Amino acid sequence: CASSPDRDSGANVLTF. This chain connects TRBV6-4 to TRBJ2-6; 7 nucleotides match TRBD1. Germline CDR1 MRHNA, CDR2 SNTAGT. V gave up 6 bases and J gave up 0 bases; unmatched junction bases: 5. This CDR3 has 16 residues.

J is TRBJ2-2 and V is TRBV27; 12 bases line up with TRBD2. The V gene's germline CDR1 is MNHEY and CDR2 SMNVEV (reference sequence). CDR3 size: 19 residues. J was trimmed by 3 bases and V by 5 bases; bases with no gene match: 13. DNA for the CDR3: TGTGCCAGCAGTATGTCCCTAGCGGGAGGGCGGTACCACACCGGGGAGCTGTTTTTT. Protein product: CASSMSLAGGRYHTGELFF.

This clone was found a few times. J is TRBJ2-7 and V is TRBV25-1, with D possibly being TRBD1 (6 bases). The CDR3 loop spans 12 amino acids. CDR1 is MGHDK and CDR2 is SYGVNS in the germline V gene. Trimming pared 5 bases from V and 5 bases from J, leaving 10 bases between. CDR3: CASSRDRHEQYF. CDR3 nucleotides: TGTGCCAGCAGTCGTGACAGGCACGAGCAGTACTTC.

The genes are TRBV28 and TRBJ2-3; possibly TRBD1 for D (5 bases). The CDR3 has 15 amino acids. Per the germline V gene, CDR1 is MDHEN and CDR2 is SYDVKM. Trimming left V 5 bases short and J 0 bases short, with 12 bases between. The CDR3 coding sequence is TGTGCCAGCAGTGGGGCTCTGGGAAGCACAGATACGCAGTATTTT. It specifies CASSGALGSTDTQYF.

This chain joins TRBV5-1 and TRBJ1-1, with a weak D call TRBD1 (6 bases). Germline CDR1 reads SGHRS; CDR2 reads YFSETQ. CDR3 length: 13 residues. With 9 bases removed from V and 4 bases from J, the gap between germline ends came to 16 bases. The CDR3: CATMTKQGTEAFF. CDR3 nucleotides: TGCGCCACTATGACAAAACAGGGCACTGAAGCTTTCTTT.

V and J are TRBV5-1 and TRBJ2-7; possibly TRBD1 or TRBD2 for D (5 bases each). Trimming took off 4 bases at V and 3 bases at J, with 14 bases between the two ends. Germline loops: CDR1 SGHRS, CDR2 YFSETQ. The CDR3 consists of 14 residues. In DNA form, the CDR3 reads TGCGCCAGCAGCCCCGGGGCGCTTTACTACGAGCAGTACTTC. Encoded protein: CASSPGALYYEQYF. The variable domain in full, with the rest retrieved from reference TRBV5-1 and TRBJ2-7, is KAGVTQTPRYLIKTRGQQVTLSCSPISGHRSVSWYQQTPGQGLQFLFEYFSETQRNKGNFPGRFSGRQFSNSRSEMNVSTLELGDSALYLCASSPGALYYEQYFGPGTRLTVT.

Of note for this clone: A read error is the likely source, as a far larger clone sits one nucleotide away. Other DNA sequences of this sample code for an identical CDR3. The gene calls are TRBV6-4 and TRBJ2-2; 11 bases match TRBD2. Unmatched junction bases numbered 6, after V lost 6 bases and J lost 6 bases. This CDR3 is built from 15 residues. In germline, CDR1 is MRHNA, CDR2 SNTAGT. The CDR3 loop is CASRTSGSGSGELFF. In nucleotides, the CDR3 is TGTGCCAGCAGAACTAGCGGGAGTGGTTCCGGGGAGCTGTTTTTT.

The rearrangement joins TRBV28 to TRBJ2-7; the D gene is possibly TRBD1 (5 bases). The CDR3 length is 13 residues. Germline V lookup: CDR1 MDHEN, CDR2 SYDVKM. Trimming took off 7 bases at V and 3 bases at J, with 13 bases between the two ends. As DNA, the CDR3 is TGTGCCAGCAAACCCGGACATTTCTACGAGCAGTACTTC. Its protein product is CASKPGHFYEQYF.

The genes are TRBV28 and TRBJ1-5; tentative D call: TRBD1 (6 bases). The CDR3 runs 15 residues. CDR1 is MDHEN, CDR2 SYDVKM, per germline. Trimming removed 0 bases at V and 7 bases at J, with 13 bases between. This CDR3 is CASSLWAGAGQPQHF. CDR3 nucleotide sequence: TGTGCCAGCAGTTTATGGGCAGGGGCGGGGCAGCCCCAGCATTTT.

This clone was observed at least ten times. V usage is TRBV29-1 and J usage is TRBJ2-7, with D possibly matching TRBD1 (5 bases). The germline V gene has CDR1 SQVTM and CDR2 ANQGSEA. The CDR3 spans 12 residues. The V end lost 5 bases, the J end lost 3 bases, and 11 bases lay between the germline ends. CDR3 DNA sequence: TGCAGCGTTTCAAGGGGAAACTACGAGCAGTACTTC. Amino acid sequence: CSVSRGNYEQYF.

In this sample, this clone turned up once. The chain uses TRBV5-1 and TRBJ2-3; D may be TRBD2 (6 bases). Looked up from germline, CDR1 is SGHRS and CDR2 is YFSETQ. V was pared by 0 bases and J by 1 base, with 9 bases between. The CDR3 runs 15 residues. This CDR3 reads CASSLGRRGTDTQYF. The CDR3 DNA follows: TGCGCCAGCAGCTTGGGGAGGAGGGGCACAGATACGCAGTATTTT. Full variable domain (rest looked up from reference TRBV5-1 and TRBJ2-3): KAGVTQTPRYLIKTRGQQVTLSCSPISGHRSVSWYQQTPGQGLQFLFEYFSETQRNKGNFPGRFSGRQFSNSRSEMNVSTLELGDSALYLCASSLGRRGTDTQYFGPGTRLTVL.

This clone turned up a few times. The J gene is TRBJ2-7, the V gene TRBV27, with TRBD2 identical over 8 bases. Trimming cost V 5 bases and J 5 bases; bases outside gene matches: 14. This CDR3 region has 16 residues. CDR1 MNHEY and CDR2 SMNVEV come from the germline V gene (reference sequence). CDR3 protein: CASSPYIAGGYDEQYF. DNA for the CDR3: TGTGCCAGCAGTCCCTACATCGCGGGAGGATACGACGAGCAGTACTTC.